This TCR beta chain was captured by sequencing in a study of CD8 T cells in Susac syndrome. TCR beta sequencing was performed on blood CD8+ and CD4+ T cells. Controls were healthy donors (matched for age and sex). The CD8+ and CD4+ T cells were isolated magnetically using a negative isolation approach, whereas the TEMRA cells were enriched by FACS. Roughly 0.45 to 1 ug RNA was reverse transcribed with random hexamers. Multiplex PCR with immunoSEQ amplified the TCR beta CDR3 across 54 Vbeta and 13 Jbeta. TCRdb reprocessed the immunoSEQ multiplex PCR reads with MiXCR, giving one entry per CDR3 protein. The repertoire holds around 130,000 distinct CDR3 sequences, 94% seen once, with around 0.1% in the top ten. This CDR3 has 13 amino acids. CDR1 is GTSNPN, CDR2 SVGIG, per germline (reference sequence). The germline V and J ends were trimmed by 2 bases and 3 bases, with 11 bases remaining between them.

The source of this sequence is a human donor in good health. Sequencing was carried out using CD4+ T cells from PBMCs. This chain joins TRBV30 and TRBJ2-7; no clear D gene. The CDR3 region is CAWSMGIDYEQYF. The CDR3 coding sequence is TGTGCCTGGAGTATGGGTATAGACTACGAGCAGTACTTC.